This TCR beta chain was identified during a study of blood T cells in healthy people across ages. Together with a sample-barcoded 5' primer, a J-beta primer mix was included in a second PCR lasting about 7 to 11 cycles. TCRdb passed the 5' RACE reads through MiXCR, listing each CDR3 protein once. The sample lists hundreds of thousands of distinct CDR3 sequences, more than 20% seen once, with roughly 3.7% in the top ten. Germline CDR1 and CDR2: MGHDK and SYGVNS. V lost 8 bases to trimming and J lost 9 bases, with 20 bases between them. The CDR3 has 15 amino acids. The chain links TRBV25-1 to TRBJ1-6; D is perhaps TRBD1 (6 bases). This clonotype was sampled from a man aged 65 to 79 in good health. The specimen was blood. CDR3 bases: TGTGCCAGCGGGAGGACTCAGGGGAGAGGTTCACCCCTCCACTTT. It yields the protein CASGRTQGRGSPLHF.